The 13 T cell receptor beta chains given below trace back to one sample, sequenced in a study of T cells after yellow fever vaccination. TCRdb called the 5' RACE reads again in MiXCR, with one record for every CDR3 protein. The table records some 240,000 distinct CDR3 sequences, approximately 3.5% of them present only once. This specimen consisted of PBMCs, obtained 15 days after the yellow fever booster vaccination. These receptors all stem from a man aged 18 to 29 who received the YFV17D yellow fever vaccine.

The sample holds many counts of this clonotype. The chain couples TRBV29-1 to TRBJ2-2, with TRBD2 matching 10 bases. Germline V CDR1 and CDR2: SQVTM, ANQGSEA. V lost 0 bases to trimming and J lost 6 bases; unmatched junction nucleotides: 4. The CDR3 loop spans 15 amino acids. The CDR3 region has the DNA TGCAGCGTTGAAGATCGAGCGGGGGGGCCCGGGGAGCTGTTTTTT. It translates to CSVEDRAGGPGELFF.

The chain recombines TRBV19 with TRBJ2-5; the D gene is possibly TRBD1 (6 bases). This CDR3 region has 13 residues. Trimming shortened V by 9 bases and J by 5 bases, and 16 bases separated the two germline ends. The germline CDR1 and CDR2 sequences are LNHDA and SQIVND (reference sequence). The CDR3 DNA is TGTGCCAGCCAGGGACATCAGCGGGAGACCCAGTACTTC. It translates to CASQGHQRETQYF.

This clonotype was recorded at least ten times. The chain is built from TRBV4-3 and TRBJ2-3; 7 positions agree with TRBD1. The CDR3 has 14 residues. Unmatched junction bases numbered 8, after V lost 9 bases and J lost 2 bases. Germline CDR1 reads LGHNA; CDR2 reads YSLEER. The CDR3 region is CASGPGGDTDTQYF. CDR3 nucleotides: TGCGCCAGTGGTCCAGGGGGAGACACAGATACGCAGTATTTT.

This clonotype was counted ten times or more. The chain couples TRBV4-3 to TRBJ2-3, with D possibly TRBD2 on 5 matching bases. Germline V gives CDR1 LGHNA, CDR2 YSLEER. Trimming removed 4 bases at V and 2 bases at J, with 10 bases between. The CDR3 has 14 amino acids. CDR3 residues: CASSPSGDTDTQYF. CDR3 DNA: TGCGCCAGCAGCCCGAGCGGTGACACAGATACGCAGTATTTT.

In its sample, this clonotype was seen many times. This chain links TRBV7-2 with TRBJ2-5, with D perhaps matching TRBD2 (7 bases). The V end lost 0 bases, the J end lost 4 bases, and 12 bases lay between the germline ends. Germline-derived CDR1 and CDR2 are SGHTA and FQGNSA. CDR3 length: 15 residues. The CDR3 sequence is CASSLAGGPGETQYF. The CDR3, as DNA: TGTGCCAGCAGCTTAGCGGGGGGGCCGGGAGAGACCCAGTACTTC.

This clonotype appeared many times. The chain combines TRBV5-1 with TRBJ2-1; D tentatively reads TRBD1 or TRBD2 (5 bases each). V shed 1 base and J shed 5 bases, with 16 bases lying between them. The length of the CDR3 is 16 residues. Germline CDR1 reads SGHRS; CDR2 reads YFSETQ. The CDR3 here is CASSLSPTRGDNEQFF. CDR3 DNA: TGCGCCAGCAGCTTGTCCCCTACACGAGGGGACAATGAGCAGTTCTTC.

This clonotype was counted ten times or more. The genes are TRBV5-1 and TRBJ2-1; 7 bases match TRBD2. Trimming at V came to 2 bases and at J to 12 bases, leaving 11 bases not matched to a gene. This CDR3 contains 14 residues. The germline gives CDR1 SGHRS, CDR2 YFSETQ. Here the CDR3 reads CASSLWQGPGGQFF. The CDR3 nucleotides are TGCGCCAGCAGCTTATGGCAGGGACCGGGAGGGCAGTTCTTC.

The table lists this clonotype with many counts. The CDR3 sequence is CASKGQYNEQFF. The CDR3 DNA reads as TGTGCCAGCAAGGGGCAGTACAATGAGCAGTTCTTC. V and J are TRBV6-5 and TRBJ2-1, with D perhaps TRBD1 (5 bases). The germline CDR1 and CDR2 sequences are MNHEY and SVGAGI. V lost 7 bases, J lost 4 bases, and 8 bases lay in between. This CDR3 comprises 12 residues.

V and J are TRBV19 and TRBJ1-4; D remains ambiguous. Per the germline V gene, CDR1 is LNHDA and CDR2 is SQIVND (reference sequence). There are 14 residues in the CDR3. V gave up 7 bases and J gave up 5 bases, with 14 bases separating them. The CDR3 sequence: CASKRAGFNEKLFF. CDR3 coding DNA: TGTGCCAGTAAAAGGGCGGGGTTCAATGAAAAACTGTTTTTT.

At least ten counts were recorded for this clonotype. V gene TRBV9 combines with J gene TRBJ2-3, with D unclear. Germline CDR1 reads SGDLS; CDR2 reads YYNGEE. The V gene lost 3 bases and the J gene lost 7 bases, with 9 bases spanning the gap. This CDR3 is built from 12 residues. CDR3 nucleotides: TGTGCCAGCAGCGCCTTTGCCTATACGCAGTATTTT. Protein: CASSAFAYTQYF.

This clonotype has ten or more counts. The CDR3 is CASSYVGDYGYTF. CDR3 nucleotide sequence: TGTGCCAGCAGTTACGTCGGAGACTATGGCTACACCTTC. The chain carries TRBV6-2 or TRBV6-3 and TRBJ1-2, with D hard to call. V was shortened by 2 bases and J by 3 bases, with 7 bases between the two germline ends. Per the germline V gene, CDR1 is MNHEY and CDR2 is SVGEGT. This CDR3 comprises 13 residues.

This clonotype was observed at least ten times. The chain joins TRBV12-3 or TRBV12-4 to TRBJ1-5, with 8 bases fitting TRBD1. The CDR3 spans 17 residues. The V segment lost 3 bases and the J segment 4 bases; nucleotides outside the gene matches: 11. In nucleotides, the CDR3 is TGTGCCAGCAGTTTGTGGGCAGGGGGCGCGGGGAATCAGCCCCAGCATTTT. Translating it yields CASSLWAGGAGNQPQHF.

This clonotype was seen repeatedly, ten times or more. The chain employs TRBV13 and TRBJ1-2; 7 bases align to TRBD1. The CDR3 totals 13 residues. In germline, CDR1 is PRHDT, CDR2 FYEKMQ (reference sequence). V lost 6 bases to trimming and J lost 3 bases; unmatched junction nucleotides: 4. Written as DNA, the CDR3 is TGTGCCAGCAGTCCTACAGGGGACTATGGCTACACCTTC. Its translation is CASSPTGDYGYTF.